Listed here are 3 T cell receptor beta chains from one sample, sequenced in a study of T cell repertoires in cytomegalovirus infection (dated by TCRdb to about 2019). The sequencing machine was an Illumina HiSeq 1500. TCRdb redid the processing of the public reads, applying fastp at Q25 and MiXCR, and retained in-frame beta chains. Every CDR3 protein is listed once, alongside the most common genes and DNA of its rows. Recorded for this sample are a few hundred thousand distinct CDR3 sequences; more than 8% of them occurred a single time. Clones ranked in the top ten supply roughly 4% of the sample. The material sequenced was PBMCs. Source of these receptors: a human donor in good health (CMV status not recorded). Some clones in this sample may be carry-over from other donors' samples.

This clonotype has only a few counts. The J gene is TRBJ2-2, the V gene TRBV7-8; no clear D. CDR3 length: 13 residues. With 6 bases removed from V and 2 bases from J, the gap between germline ends came to 7 bases. Germline V gene lookup returns CDR1 SGHVS and CDR2 FQNEAQ. CDR3 in amino acids: CASRPGNTGELFF. CDR3 nucleotide sequence: TGTGCCAGCAGACCTGGAAACACCGGGGAGCTGTTTTTT.

This clonotype was seen a handful of times. The CDR3 nucleotides read TGTGCCAGCAGTTTAAGCGACCATGGGAATGAAAAACTGTTTTTT. This translates into CASSLSDHGNEKLFF. This chain connects TRBV28 to TRBJ1-4; D is uncertain. Germline assignment: CDR1 MDHEN and CDR2 SYDVKM. CDR3 length: 15 amino acids. V was trimmed by 2 bases and J by 5 bases, leaving 12 bases between them.

This clonotype showed up many times. This sequence joins TRBV12-3 or TRBV12-4 and TRBJ2-7, with 7 positions matching TRBD1. The CDR3 loop spans 14 amino acids. The V segment lost 6 bases and the J segment 2 bases; nucleotides outside the gene matches: 7. The CDR3 protein is CASSRGTVAYEQYF. The CDR3 DNA follows: TGTGCCAGCAGCCGAGGGACAGTCGCCTACGAGCAGTACTTC.